The clone carrying this T cell receptor beta chain has ten or more counts. The V gene's germline CDR1 is MDHEN and CDR2 SYDVKM. CDR3 length: 15 residues. V was pared by 4 bases and J by 1 base, with 6 bases of the junction left unmatched. These data are taken from a study of read filtering for tumor transcriptome and immune sequencing. The library was built from about 370 ng RNA with molecular barcoded adaptors for alpha/delta and beta/gamma chains. TCRdb re-called the reads through MiXCR, storing one row per CDR3 protein. Of about 38,000 distinct CDR3 sequences in the sample, approximately 15% were seen once.

The sequenced sample consisted of a population of CD138-negative cells sorted from bone marrow. The clonotype comes from a donor aged 40 or older with multiple myeloma. The V call is TRBV28, the J call TRBJ1-1; 7 positions agree with TRBD1. The CDR3 is CASSSPRGGNTEAFF. The CDR3 nucleotides are TGTGCCAGCAGTTCCCCCAGGGGGGGGAACACTGAAGCTTTCTTT.